These 3 T cell receptor beta chains were sequenced from one sample in a study of blood T cell repertoires in COVID-19. Some clones are missing from TCRdb's copy, which holds only in-frame ones; the method was immunoSEQ multiplex PCR. The sample has roughly 340,000 clones; around 90% are singletons. Sample: peripheral blood. These receptors originate from a woman younger than 45 with COVID-19, enrolled during active disease.

J is TRBJ2-1 and V is TRBV5-1; 9 bases match TRBD2. CDR3 size: 15 residues. Looked up from germline, CDR1 is SGHRS and CDR2 is YFSETQ. V was pared by 4 bases and J by 5 bases, with 7 bases of the junction left unmatched. The chain's CDR3 is CASSRSGGPNNEQFF. In DNA form, the CDR3 reads TGCGCCAGCAGCCGTAGCGGGGGCCCAAACAATGAGCAGTTCTTC.

The chain is built from TRBV6-6 and TRBJ1-2; 9 nucleotides agree with TRBD1. V shed 10 bases, J shed 7 bases, and the junction held 7 bases outside the gene matches. The germline gives CDR1 MNHNY, CDR2 SVGAGI (reference sequence). The CDR3 totals 12 residues. The CDR3 here is CAIQGQGGGYTF. The DNA for the CDR3 is TGTGCCATCCAGGGACAGGGAGGTGGCTACACCTTC.

The chain joins TRBV14 to TRBJ2-5; perhaps TRBD1 as D (5 bases). Germline V gene lookup returns CDR1 SGHDN and CDR2 FVKESK. With 1 base removed from V and 2 bases from J, the gap between germline ends came to 17 bases. The CDR3 sequence is 17 residues long. CDR3 sequence: CASSQGKGRAMQETQYF. The CDR3 nucleotides are TGTGCCAGCAGCCAAGGCAAAGGCAGGGCCATGCAAGAGACCCAGTACTTC.